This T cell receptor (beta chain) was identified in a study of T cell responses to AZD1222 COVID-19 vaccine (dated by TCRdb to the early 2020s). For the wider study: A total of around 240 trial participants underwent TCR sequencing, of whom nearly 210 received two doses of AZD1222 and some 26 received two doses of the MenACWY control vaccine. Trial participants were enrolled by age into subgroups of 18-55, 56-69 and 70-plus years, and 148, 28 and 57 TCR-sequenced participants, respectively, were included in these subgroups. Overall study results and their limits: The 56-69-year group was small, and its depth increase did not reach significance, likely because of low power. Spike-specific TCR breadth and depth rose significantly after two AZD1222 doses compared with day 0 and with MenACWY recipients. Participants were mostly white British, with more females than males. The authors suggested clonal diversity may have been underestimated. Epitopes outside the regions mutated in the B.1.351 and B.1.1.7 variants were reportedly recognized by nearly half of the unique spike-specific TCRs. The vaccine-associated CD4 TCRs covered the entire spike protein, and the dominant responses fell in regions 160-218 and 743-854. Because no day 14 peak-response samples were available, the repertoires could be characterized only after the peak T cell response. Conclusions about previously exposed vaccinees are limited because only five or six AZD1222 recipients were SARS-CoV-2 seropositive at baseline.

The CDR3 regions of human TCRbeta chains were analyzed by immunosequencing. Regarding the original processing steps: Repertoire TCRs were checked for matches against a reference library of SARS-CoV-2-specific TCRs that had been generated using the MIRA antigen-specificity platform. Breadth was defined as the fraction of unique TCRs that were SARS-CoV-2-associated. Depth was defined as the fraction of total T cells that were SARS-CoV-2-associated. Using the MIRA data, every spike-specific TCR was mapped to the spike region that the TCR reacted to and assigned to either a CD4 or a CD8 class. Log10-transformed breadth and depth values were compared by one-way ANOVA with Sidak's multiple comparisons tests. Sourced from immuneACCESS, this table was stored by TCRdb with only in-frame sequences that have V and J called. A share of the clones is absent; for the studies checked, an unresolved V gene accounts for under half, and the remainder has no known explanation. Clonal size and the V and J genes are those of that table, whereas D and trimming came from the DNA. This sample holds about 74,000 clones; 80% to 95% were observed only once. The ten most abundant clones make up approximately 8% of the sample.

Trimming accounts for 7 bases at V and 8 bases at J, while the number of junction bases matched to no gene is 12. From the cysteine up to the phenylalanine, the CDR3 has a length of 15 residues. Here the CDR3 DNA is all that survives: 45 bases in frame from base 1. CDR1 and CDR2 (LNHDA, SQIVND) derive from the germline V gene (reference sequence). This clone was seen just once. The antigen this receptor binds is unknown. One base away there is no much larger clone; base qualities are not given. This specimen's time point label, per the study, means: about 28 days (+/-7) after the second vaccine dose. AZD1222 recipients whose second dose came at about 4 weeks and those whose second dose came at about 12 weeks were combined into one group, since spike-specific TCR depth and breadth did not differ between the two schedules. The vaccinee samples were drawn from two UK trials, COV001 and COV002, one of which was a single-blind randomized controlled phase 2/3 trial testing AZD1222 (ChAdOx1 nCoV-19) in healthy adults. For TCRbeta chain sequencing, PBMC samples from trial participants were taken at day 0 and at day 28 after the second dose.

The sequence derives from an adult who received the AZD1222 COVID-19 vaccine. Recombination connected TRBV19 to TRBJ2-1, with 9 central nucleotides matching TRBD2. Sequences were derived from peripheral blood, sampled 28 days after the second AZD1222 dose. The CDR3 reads CASMAGGRANDEQFF. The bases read TGTGCCAGTATGGCGGGCGGGAGGGCGAATGATGAGCAGTTCTTC. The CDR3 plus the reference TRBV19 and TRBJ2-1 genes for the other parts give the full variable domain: DGGITQSPKYLFRKEGQNVTLSCEQNLNHDAMYWYRQDPGQGLRLIYYSQIVNDFQKGDIAEGYSVSREKKESFPLTVTSAQKNPTAFYLCASMAGGRANDEQFFGPGTRLTVL.